The 21 T cell receptor beta chains given below trace back to one sample, sequenced in a study of cytomegalovirus exposure and HLA in healthy donors. The PCR used 60 Vbeta and 13 Jbeta primers. Clones were read by immunoSEQ multiplex PCR, and TCRdb kept only the in-frame ones, dropping some. This sample has roughly 100,000 clones; 9.5% to 13% occur once, and the top ten carry 5.8%. The sequencing input was PBMCs. The source of these receptors is a man between 40 and 49 years old in good health and CMV-seropositive.

This clone was seen more than once but under ten times. The gene calls are TRBV7-9 and TRBJ1-1; a possible D gene is TRBD1 (5 bases). The CDR3 sequence is 13 residues long. The germline gives CDR1 SEHNR, CDR2 FQNEAQ (reference sequence). The V end was cut by 4 bases, the J end by 11 bases, with 17 bases between. Here the CDR3 DNA reads TGTGCCAGCAGCTCAGGAGGGCAGGGTATGGCTTTCTTT. Protein sequence: CASSSGGQGMAFF.

This clone has more than one count but fewer than ten. CDR3 sequence: CASSLVGTSGTGELFF. The CDR3 coding sequence is TGTGCCAGCAGCTTGGTTGGGACTAGCGGCACCGGGGAGCTGTTTTTT. The gene calls are TRBV7-3 and TRBJ2-2; 11 positions agree with TRBD2. Trimming removed 3 bases from V and 4 bases from J; junction bases left unmatched: 4. Germline V gene lookup returns CDR1 SGHTA and CDR2 FQGTGA. The CDR3 sequence is 16 residues long.

V is TRBV7-3 and J is TRBJ2-5; TRBD2 aligns across 8 bases. The CDR3 contains 15 residues. Germline V CDR1 and CDR2: SGHTA, FQGTGA. Trimming removed 4 bases from V and 5 bases from J; junction bases left unmatched: 9. The CDR3 loop is CASSYSGSVGETQYF. DNA of the CDR3: TGTGCCAGCAGCTACAGCGGGAGCGTCGGGGAGACCCAGTACTTC.

This clone was counted between two and nine times. One end of the junction fails to match germline, which may point to a read error. Other DNA sequences within the sample encode an identical CDR3. This chain connects TRBV7-2 to TRBJ2-7, with TRBD2 matching over 13 bases. CDR3 size: 17 residues. Looked up from germline, CDR1 is SGHTA and CDR2 is FQGNSA. The CDR3 loop reads CASSVGPGTSGNYQQYF. CDR3 nucleotide sequence: TGTGCCAGCAGCGTAGGCCCGGGGACTAGCGGGAACTACCAGCAGTACTTC.

The chain employs TRBV7-9 and TRBJ1-6, with D uncertain. Germline-derived CDR1 and CDR2 are SEHNR and FQNEAQ (reference sequence). The CDR3 loop spans 16 amino acids. V was pared by 6 bases and J by 0 bases, with 12 bases between. For the CDR3, the DNA is TGTGCCAGCAGATTCGACGGGAGCTCCTATAATTCACCCCTCCACTTT. It yields the protein CASRFDGSSYNSPLHF. Based on the CDR3 plus reference TRBV7-9 and TRBJ1-6, the full variable domain is DTGVSQNPRHKITKRGQNVTFRCDPISEHNRLYWYRQTLGQGPEFLTYFQNEAQLEKSRLLSDRFSAERPKGSFSTLEIQRTEQGDSAMYLCASRFDGSSYNSPLHFGNGTRLTVT.

The table lists this clone with a few counts. The chain uses TRBV7-2 and TRBJ1-5; perhaps TRBD1 as D (6 bases). The V and J ends lost 4 bases and 4 bases respectively, with 14 bases between them. This CDR3 spans 15 amino acids. Germline assignment: CDR1 SGHTA and CDR2 FQGNSA. CDR3 DNA sequence: TGTGCCAGCAGCTCCCAAAGACAGGAGAATCAGCCCCAGCATTTT. Its protein product is CASSSQRQENQPQHF.

The chain has TRBV5-1 and TRBJ2-5, with D possibly matching TRBD2 (6 bases). Germline assignment: CDR1 SGHRS and CDR2 YFSETQ. V gave up 6 bases and J gave up 1 base, with 13 bases separating them. This CDR3 spans 14 amino acids. The CDR3 loop is CASNPGGFQETQYF. Here the CDR3 DNA reads TGCGCCAGCAATCCTGGAGGGTTCCAAGAGACCCAGTACTTC.

This clone was observed a handful of times. The V gene is TRBV7-8, the J gene TRBJ2-7, with D uncertain. With 3 bases removed from V and 0 bases from J, the gap between germline ends came to 12 bases. Germline CDR1 reads SGHVS; CDR2 reads FQNEAQ. CDR3 length: 15 amino acids. The CDR3: CASSFFSGPSYEQYF. The DNA for the CDR3 is TGTGCCAGCAGCTTTTTTTCAGGTCCCTCCTACGAGCAGTACTTC. Supplemented by reference TRBV7-8 and TRBJ2-7, the full variable domain reads GAGVSQSPRYKVAKRGQDVALRCDPISGHVSLFWYQQALGQGPEFLTYFQNEAQLDKSGLPSDRFFAERPEGSVSTLKIQRTQQEDSAVYLCASSFFSGPSYEQYFGPGTRLTVT.

CDR3 nucleotide sequence: TGTGCCTGGGGCCTCCGGGACATTGGGGGTAGCAATCAGCCCCAGCATTTT. It codes for CAWGLRDIGGSNQPQHF. The chain recombines TRBV30 with TRBJ1-5; D is possibly TRBD1 (6 bases). This CDR3 contains 17 residues. The germline gives CDR1 GTSNPN, CDR2 SVGIG (reference sequence). Trimming stripped 5 bases from V and 0 bases from J, with 20 bases between. The variable domain in full, completed from reference TRBV30 and TRBJ1-5, reads SQTIHQWPATLVQPVGSPLSLECTVEGTSNPNLYWYRQAAGRGLQLLFYSVGIGQISSEVPQNLSASRPQDRQFILSSKKLLLSDSGFYLCAWGLRDIGGSNQPQHFGDGTRLSIL.

V is TRBV18 and J is TRBJ2-7; D is unresolved. The CDR3 has 12 amino acids. CDR1 and CDR2 (germline): KGHSH, LQKENI. Trimming cost V 4 bases and J 3 bases, with 7 bases left between them. The CDR3 bases are TGTGCCAGCTCACTCGACAACTACGAGCAGTACTTC. Its protein is CASSLDNYEQYF. The entire variable domain, with the rest obtained from reference TRBV18 and TRBJ2-7, is as follows: NAGVMQNPRHLVRRRGQEARLRCSPMKGHSHVYWYRQLPEEGLKFMVYLQKENIIDESGMPKERFSAEFPKEGPSILRIQQVVRGDSAAYFCASSLDNYEQYFGPGTRLTVT.

This clone was observed a few times. A read error may produce the germline difference seen at one junction end. The chain has TRBV13 and TRBJ1-5; 7 nucleotides match TRBD1. Germline V CDR1 and CDR2: PRHDT, FYEKMQ (reference sequence). The CDR3 is made up of 14 amino acids. CDR3 sequence (DNA): TGTGCCAGCAGCCTAGGACAGGGCAATCAGCCCCAGCATTTT. Its translation: CASSLGQGNQPQHF. Variable domain in full (rest from reference TRBV13 and TRBJ1-5): AAGVIQSPRHLIKEKRETATLKCYPIPRHDTVYWYQQGPGQDPQFLISFYEKMQSDKGSIPDRFSAQQFSDYHSELNMSSLELGDSALYFCASSLGQGNQPQHFGDGTRLSIL.

This clone was observed a few times. This chain links TRBV10-3 with TRBJ2-1; possible D gene TRBD2, 7 bases. There are 20 residues in the CDR3. The germline V gene has CDR1 ENHRY and CDR2 SYGVKD. Trimming shortened V by 3 bases and J by 4 bases, and 28 bases separated the two germline ends. CDR3 nucleotides: TGTGCCATCAGTGACTTTATCGGGGAATTAGGGAGGGGGGCGTACAATGAGCAGTTCTTC. This sequence encodes CAISDFIGELGRGAYNEQFF.

This clone was observed a few times. V is TRBV4-3 and J is TRBJ1-1; tentative D call: TRBD1 (5 bases). CDR1 is LGHNA and CDR2 is YSLEER in the germline V gene. CDR3 length equals 14 residues. V gave up 6 bases and J gave up 1 base, with 12 bases separating them. The CDR3 DNA sequence: TGCGCCAGCAGTTATGGTCAGGGGAACACTGAAGCTTTCTTT. Translated, it gives CASSYGQGNTEAFF.

This clone was counted between two and nine times. The rearrangement links TRBV4-3 to TRBJ1-6, with TRBD1 as a possible D gene (5 bases). The V gene's germline CDR1 is LGHNA and CDR2 YSLEER. V lost 1 base and J lost 10, with 14 bases in between. This CDR3 comprises 15 residues. The DNA of the CDR3 is TGCGCCAGCAGCCAAGTTGGAAGGGGAGGGTCACCCCTCCACTTT. Encoded protein: CASSQVGRGGSPLHF.

Here the CDR3 reads CASSADRGSYNEQFF. The CDR3 DNA reads TGTGCCAGCAGTGCGGACAGGGGCTCCTACAATGAGCAGTTCTTC. This chain connects TRBV2 to TRBJ2-1, with 9 bases aligning to TRBD1. Trimming took 4 bases from V and 0 from J; bases not matched to a gene: 1. This CDR3 has 15 residues. CDR1 and CDR2 from the germline V gene are SNHLY and FYNNEI.

This clone has a handful of counts. The chain is built from TRBV14 and TRBJ2-4; possibly TRBD1 for D (5 bases). In germline, CDR1 is SGHDN, CDR2 FVKESK. This CDR3 contains 13 residues. The ends were cut back, 0 bases at V and 13 bases at J, with 13 bases in the middle. The CDR3 sequence is CASSQERQGRQYF. In DNA, the CDR3 is TGTGCCAGCAGCCAAGAGAGGCAGGGTCGACAGTACTTC.

This clone turned up a few times. This chain joins TRBV25-1 and TRBJ1-5, with 9 positions matching TRBD1. The germline V gene encodes CDR1 MGHDK and CDR2 SYGVNS. V gave up 3 bases and J gave up 2 bases; unmatched junction bases: 5. This CDR3 is 16 amino acids long. This chain's CDR3 is CASSDKQGACNQPQHF. As DNA, the CDR3 is TGTGCCAGCAGTGACAAACAGGGGGCGTGCAATCAGCCCCAGCATTTT.

This clone was observed a few times. This chain joins TRBV29-1 and TRBJ2-7; D unresolved. The CDR3 spans 13 residues. V was cut by 4 bases and J by 0 bases, with 10 bases left in between. Germline values: CDR1 SQVTM, CDR2 ANQGSEA. CDR3 protein: CSVGGAYSYEQYF. The DNA of the CDR3 is TGCAGCGTTGGAGGTGCTTACTCCTACGAGCAGTACTTC.

This clone was counted between two and nine times. V and J are TRBV6-1 and TRBJ2-3; D may be TRBD1 (5 bases). The CDR3 sequence is 15 residues long. V was cut by 6 bases and J by 2 bases, with 15 bases left in between. Germline V gene data show CDR1 as MNHNS and CDR2 as SASEGT. The CDR3 DNA follows: TGTGCCAGCAGCCCCCAAGGGGTGCTCACAGATACGCAGTATTTT. Its translation is CASSPQGVLTDTQYF.

This clone was detected a few times. This sequence joins TRBV7-2 and TRBJ2-2; 7 bases line up with TRBD2. The CDR3 contains 16 residues. Germline V CDR1 and CDR2: SGHTA, FQGNSA. V was pared by 1 base and J by 4 bases, with 6 bases of the junction left unmatched. In DNA, the CDR3 is TGTGCCAGCAGCTTAGGTACTAGCGCCGGCACCGGGGAGCTGTTTTTT. Amino acids: CASSLGTSAGTGELFF.

This clone was detected only a few times. J is TRBJ2-5 and V is TRBV9, with D maybe TRBD2 (6 bases). The CDR3 is made up of 13 amino acids. V lost 4 bases, J lost 1 base, and 8 bases lay in between. In germline, CDR1 is SGDLS, CDR2 YYNGEE. The DNA of the CDR3 is TGTGCCAGCAGCCGGGGACTCCAAGAGACCCAGTACTTC. Amino acid sequence: CASSRGLQETQYF.